The clone carrying this T cell receptor beta chain was detected only once. Its antigen is as yet unknown. The record originates from a study of shared clonotypes between healthy human individuals. Findings and limits, study-wide: Sorted-subset samples were not fully sequenced, rarefaction indicated.

The method was immunoSEQ multiplex PCR; TCRdb's version includes in-frame clones alone and lacks a portion of them. The sample shows more than 2 million clones, 90% to 97% of them seen only once. The germline gives CDR1 SNHLY, CDR2 FYNNEI. The CDR3 is made up of 15 amino acids. The V and J ends lost 2 bases and 7 bases respectively, with 17 bases between them. This clonotype was obtained from a man between 18 and 35 years old in good health. What was sequenced was naive CD4+ T cells sorted from blood. Subset noted: CD45RA+ positively selected. The chain joins TRBV2 to TRBJ1-1; D might be TRBD1 (5 bases). The CDR3 DNA is TGTGCCAGCAGTGAAATCGCAGGGCAAGGAAGTGAAGCTTTCTTT. Protein sequence: CASSEIAGQGSEAFF.